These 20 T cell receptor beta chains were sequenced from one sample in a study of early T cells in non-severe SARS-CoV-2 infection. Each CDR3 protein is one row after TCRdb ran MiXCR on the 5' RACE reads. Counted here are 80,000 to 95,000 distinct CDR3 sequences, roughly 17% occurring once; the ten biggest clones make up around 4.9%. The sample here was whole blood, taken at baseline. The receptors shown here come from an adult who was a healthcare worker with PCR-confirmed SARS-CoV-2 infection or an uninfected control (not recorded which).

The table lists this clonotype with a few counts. Here the CDR3 DNA reads TGTGCCAGCGGGGGGGCCTACGAGCAGTACTTC. Translation: CASGGAYEQYF. The rearrangement links TRBV6-2 or TRBV6-3 to TRBJ2-7; 7 bases line up with TRBD2. CDR3 size: 11 residues. The J segment lost 2 bases and the V segment lost 8 bases, leaving 0 bases of the junction unmatched. Germline V gives CDR1 MNHEY, CDR2 SVGEGT.

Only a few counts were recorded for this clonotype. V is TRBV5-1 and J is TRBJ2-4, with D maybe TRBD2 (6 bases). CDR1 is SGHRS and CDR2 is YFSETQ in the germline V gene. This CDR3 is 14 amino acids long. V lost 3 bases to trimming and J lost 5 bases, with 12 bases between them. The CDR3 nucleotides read TGCGCCAGCAGCTATAGCGGTGGTGAAAACATTCAGTACTTC. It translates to CASSYSGGENIQYF.

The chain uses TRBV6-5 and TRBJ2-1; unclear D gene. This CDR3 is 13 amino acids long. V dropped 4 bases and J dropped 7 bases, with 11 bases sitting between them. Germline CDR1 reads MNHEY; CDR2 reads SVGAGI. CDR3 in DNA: TGTGCCAGCAGTTCCTTCACAAGGAATGAGCAGTTCTTC. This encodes CASSSFTRNEQFF.

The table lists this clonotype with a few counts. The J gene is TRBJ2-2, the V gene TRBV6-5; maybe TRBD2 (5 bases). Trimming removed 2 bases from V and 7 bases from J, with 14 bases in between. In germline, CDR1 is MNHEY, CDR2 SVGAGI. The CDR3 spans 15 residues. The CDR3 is CASSYGGVSGGELFF. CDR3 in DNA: TGTGCCAGCAGTTACGGTGGGGTCAGCGGCGGGGAGCTGTTTTTT.

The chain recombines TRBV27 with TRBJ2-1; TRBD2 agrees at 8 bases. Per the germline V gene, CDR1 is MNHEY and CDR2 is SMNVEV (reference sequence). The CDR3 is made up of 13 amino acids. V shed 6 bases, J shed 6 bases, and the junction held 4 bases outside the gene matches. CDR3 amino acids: CASRTSGGNEQFF. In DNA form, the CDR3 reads TGTGCCAGCAGGACCAGCGGGGGCAATGAGCAGTTCTTC.

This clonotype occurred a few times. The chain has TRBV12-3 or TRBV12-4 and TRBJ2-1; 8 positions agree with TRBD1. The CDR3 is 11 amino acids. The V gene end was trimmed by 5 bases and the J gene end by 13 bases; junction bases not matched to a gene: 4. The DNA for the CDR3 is TGTGCCAGCAGTCTCGGACAGGGACAGTTCTTC. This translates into CASSLGQGQFF.

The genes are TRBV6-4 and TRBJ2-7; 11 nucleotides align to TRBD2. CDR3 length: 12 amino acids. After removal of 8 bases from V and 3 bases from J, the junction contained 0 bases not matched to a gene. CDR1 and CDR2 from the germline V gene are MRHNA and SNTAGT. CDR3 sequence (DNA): TGTGCCAGCGGGACTAGCGGCTACGAGCAGTACTTC. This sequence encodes CASGTSGYEQYF.

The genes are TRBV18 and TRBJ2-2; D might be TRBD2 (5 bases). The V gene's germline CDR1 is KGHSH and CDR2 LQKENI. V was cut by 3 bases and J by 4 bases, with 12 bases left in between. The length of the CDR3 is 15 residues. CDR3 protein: CASSPTRLSTGELFF. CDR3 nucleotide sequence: TGTGCCAGCTCACCTACTAGACTGAGCACCGGGGAGCTGTTTTTT.

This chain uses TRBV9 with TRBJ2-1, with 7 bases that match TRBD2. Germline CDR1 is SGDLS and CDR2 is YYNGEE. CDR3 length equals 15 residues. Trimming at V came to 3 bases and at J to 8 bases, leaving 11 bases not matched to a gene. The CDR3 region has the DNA TGTGCCAGCAGCGGATCCACATGGGGGAGGGATGAGCAGTTCTTC. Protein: CASSGSTWGRDEQFF.

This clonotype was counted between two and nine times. This chain's CDR3 is CASSETDRGPSETQYF. DNA for the CDR3: TGTGCCAGCAGTGAAACTGACAGGGGCCCCTCTGAGACCCAGTACTTC. V usage is TRBV6-5 and J usage is TRBJ2-5; 8 bases align to TRBD1. Losses at the gene ends were 5 bases for V and 5 bases for J; bases not matched to a gene: 13. The length of the CDR3 is 16 residues. CDR1 and CDR2 from the germline V gene are MNHEY and SVGAGI.

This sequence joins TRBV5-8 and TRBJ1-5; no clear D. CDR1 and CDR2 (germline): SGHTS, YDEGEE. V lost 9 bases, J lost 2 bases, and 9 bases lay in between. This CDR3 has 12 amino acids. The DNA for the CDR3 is TGTGCCACCAAGTCTGGCAATCAGCCCCAGCATTTT. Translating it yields CATKSGNQPQHF.

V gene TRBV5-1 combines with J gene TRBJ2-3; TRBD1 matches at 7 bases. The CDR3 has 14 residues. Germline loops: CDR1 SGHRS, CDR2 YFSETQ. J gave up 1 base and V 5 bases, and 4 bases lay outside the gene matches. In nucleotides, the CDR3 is TGCGCCAGCAGTCCGGGACAGCGCACAGATACGCAGTATTTT. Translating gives CASSPGQRTDTQYF. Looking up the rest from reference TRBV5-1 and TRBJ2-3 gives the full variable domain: KAGVTQTPRYLIKTRGQQVTLSCSPISGHRSVSWYQQTPGQGLQFLFEYFSETQRNKGNFPGRFSGRQFSNSRSEMNVSTLELGDSALYLCASSPGQRTDTQYFGPGTRLTVL.

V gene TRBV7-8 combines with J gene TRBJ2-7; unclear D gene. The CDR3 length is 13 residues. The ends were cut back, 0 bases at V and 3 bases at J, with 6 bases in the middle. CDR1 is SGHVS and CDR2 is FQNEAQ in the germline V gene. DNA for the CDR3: TGTGCCAGCAGCTTAGCGAGCCTCTACGAGCAGTACTTC. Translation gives CASSLASLYEQYF.

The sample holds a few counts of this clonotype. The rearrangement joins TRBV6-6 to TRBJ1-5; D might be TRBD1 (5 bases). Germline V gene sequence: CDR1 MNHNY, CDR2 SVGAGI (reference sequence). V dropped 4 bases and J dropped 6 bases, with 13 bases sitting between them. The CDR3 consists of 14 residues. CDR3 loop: CASSFQGRGQPQHF. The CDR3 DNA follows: TGTGCCAGCAGTTTCCAGGGTAGGGGTCAGCCCCAGCATTTT.

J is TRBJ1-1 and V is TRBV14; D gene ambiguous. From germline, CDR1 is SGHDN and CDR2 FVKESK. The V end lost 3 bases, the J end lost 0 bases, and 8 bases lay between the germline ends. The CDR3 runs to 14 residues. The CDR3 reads CASSQRTVNTEAFF. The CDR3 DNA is TGTGCCAGCAGCCAGAGGACCGTGAACACTGAAGCTTTCTTT.

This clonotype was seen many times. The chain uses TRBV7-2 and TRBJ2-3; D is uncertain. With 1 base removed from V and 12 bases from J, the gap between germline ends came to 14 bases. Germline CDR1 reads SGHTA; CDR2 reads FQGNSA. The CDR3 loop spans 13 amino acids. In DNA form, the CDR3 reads TGTGCCAGCAGCTTAGAGGTTTCAGGTTCTCAGTATTTT. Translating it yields CASSLEVSGSQYF.

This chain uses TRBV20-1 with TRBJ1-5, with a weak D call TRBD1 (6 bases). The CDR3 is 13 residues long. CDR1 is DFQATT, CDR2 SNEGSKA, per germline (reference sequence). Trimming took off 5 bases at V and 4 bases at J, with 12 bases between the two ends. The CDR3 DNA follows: TGCAGTGCTGACGCGGGGGCTAATCAGCCCCAGCATTTT. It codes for CSADAGANQPQHF.

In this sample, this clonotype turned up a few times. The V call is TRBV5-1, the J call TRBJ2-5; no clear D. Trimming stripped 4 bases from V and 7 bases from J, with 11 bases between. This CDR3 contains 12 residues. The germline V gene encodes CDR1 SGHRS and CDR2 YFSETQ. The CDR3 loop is CASSVAPGTQYF. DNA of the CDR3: TGCGCCAGCAGCGTTGCTCCAGGGACCCAGTACTTC.

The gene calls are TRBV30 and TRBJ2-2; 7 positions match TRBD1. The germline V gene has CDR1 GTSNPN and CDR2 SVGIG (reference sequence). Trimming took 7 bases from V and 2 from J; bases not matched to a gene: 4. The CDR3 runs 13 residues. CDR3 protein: CAYGTDNTGELFF. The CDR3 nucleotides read TGTGCCTACGGGACAGATAACACCGGGGAGCTGTTTTTT.

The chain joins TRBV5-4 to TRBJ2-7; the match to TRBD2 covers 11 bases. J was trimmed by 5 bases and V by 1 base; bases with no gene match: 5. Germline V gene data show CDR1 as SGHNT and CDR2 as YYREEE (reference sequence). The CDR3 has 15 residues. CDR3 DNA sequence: TGTGCCAGCAGCTTGAAACTAGCGGGAGTCAACGAGCAGTACTTC. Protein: CASSLKLAGVNEQYF.